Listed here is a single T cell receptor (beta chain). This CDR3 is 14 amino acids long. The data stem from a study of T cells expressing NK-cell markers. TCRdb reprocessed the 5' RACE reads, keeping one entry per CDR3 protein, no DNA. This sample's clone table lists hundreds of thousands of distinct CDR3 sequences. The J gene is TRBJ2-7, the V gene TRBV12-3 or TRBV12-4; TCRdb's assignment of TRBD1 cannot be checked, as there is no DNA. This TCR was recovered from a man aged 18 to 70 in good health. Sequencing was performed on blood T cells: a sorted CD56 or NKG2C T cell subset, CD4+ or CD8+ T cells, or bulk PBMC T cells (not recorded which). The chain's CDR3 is CASSSTGTITKQYF.